Below, one TCR beta chain is given with its context. Given a much more abundant clone one base away, this may be a read error. The V and J ends lost 1 base and 10 bases respectively, with 5 bases between them. From germline, CDR1 is LGHNA and CDR2 YNFKEQ. The CDR3 consists of 11 residues. Libraries were prepared by immunoSEQ multiplex PCR; TCRdb keeps only in-frame clonotypes and omits some of them. Of around 230,000 clones listed, 83% are singletons. The source of the sample is a study of blood T cell repertoires in COVID-19. The rearrangement links TRBV4-2 to TRBJ2-1, with D unresolved. Material for sequencing was peripheral blood. The TCR originated in a woman aged 40 to 55 with active or convalescent COVID-19. The CDR3 DNA reads as TGTGCCAGCAGCCAAGTCCGGGAGCAGTTCTTC. Encoded protein: CASSQVREQFF.